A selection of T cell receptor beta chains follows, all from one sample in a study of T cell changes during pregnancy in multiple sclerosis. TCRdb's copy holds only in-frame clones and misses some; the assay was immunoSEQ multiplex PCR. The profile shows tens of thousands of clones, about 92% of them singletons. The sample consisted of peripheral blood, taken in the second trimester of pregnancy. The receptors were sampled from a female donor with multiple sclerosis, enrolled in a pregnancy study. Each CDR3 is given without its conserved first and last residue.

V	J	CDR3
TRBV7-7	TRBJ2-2	ASSFSGGQGGELF
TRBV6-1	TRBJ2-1	ASSERQYNEQF
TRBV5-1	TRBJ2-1	ASSLGSSGNEQF
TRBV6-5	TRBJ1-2	ASSYPAGLYYGYT
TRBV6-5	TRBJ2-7	ASSYIGRTYEQY
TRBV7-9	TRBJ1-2	ASSLGQGNGYT
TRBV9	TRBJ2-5	ASSTWTSGATQY
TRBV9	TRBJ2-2	ASSAYTSGRNTGELF
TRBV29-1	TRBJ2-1	SVGRRLAGPYNEQF
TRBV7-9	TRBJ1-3	ASSPRVRIGNTIY
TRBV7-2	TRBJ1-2	ASSLGGGFGYT
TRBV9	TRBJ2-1	ASSVEQGYEQF
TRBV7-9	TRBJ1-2	ASSQGLGGYGYT
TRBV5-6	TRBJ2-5	ASSRRGRASGQETQY
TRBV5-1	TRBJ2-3	ASSAPRGSSASTDTQY
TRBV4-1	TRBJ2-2	ASSQDPGGNTGELF
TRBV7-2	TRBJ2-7	ASRYTPSGPGEQY
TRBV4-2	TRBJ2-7	ASSQEVQGYEQY
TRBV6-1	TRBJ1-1	ASSRSAGLNTEAF
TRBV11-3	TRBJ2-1	ASSLEEGNEQF
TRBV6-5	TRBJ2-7	ASTPGTSGEQY
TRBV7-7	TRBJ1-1	ASSLSVSTEAF
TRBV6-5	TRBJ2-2	ASSYEITGELF
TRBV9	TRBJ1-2	ASSVGSGQGRGYT
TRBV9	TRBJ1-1	ASSLLSMNTEAF
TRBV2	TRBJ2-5	ASSEALQLAGGRETQY
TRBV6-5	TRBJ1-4	ASSLGQVEKLF
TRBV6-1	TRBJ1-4	ASSEVQHGGKLF
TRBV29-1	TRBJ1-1	SAAAGSNTEAF
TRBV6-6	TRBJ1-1	ASSYSSQGEAF
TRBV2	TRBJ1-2	ASRGGPDRVGYT
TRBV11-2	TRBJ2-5	ASRLAGVETQY
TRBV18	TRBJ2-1	ASPGTSGGLNEQF
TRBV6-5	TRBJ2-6	ASSYVDLPGANVLT
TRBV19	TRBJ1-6	ASMEGARWNSPLH
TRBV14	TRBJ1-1	ASSQVRTEAF
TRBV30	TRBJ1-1	AGRGRPNTEAF
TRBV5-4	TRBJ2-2	ASSLVGGGYTGELF
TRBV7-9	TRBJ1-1	ASPSRD
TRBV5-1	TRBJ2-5	ASSAGELAGQETQY
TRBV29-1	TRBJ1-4	SAQGTNEKLF
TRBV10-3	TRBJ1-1	AISLSGESGTEAF
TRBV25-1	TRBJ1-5	ASSDYRGQPQH
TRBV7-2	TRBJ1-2	ASSLAGMGALNYGYT